This T cell receptor beta chain was observed in a study of CD8+ T cells in alopecia areata (dated by TCRdb to about 2018). Regarding the study in general: Treated patients were enrolled in an open-label pilot trial of oral tofacitinib at 5 to 10 mg twice daily for moderate-to-severe alopecia areata. Tofacitinib was administered for 6 to 18 months, and 6 months of follow-up off drug were then conducted to assess delayed response and recurrence. High-throughput TCRbeta sequencing was used to examine T cell clonal expansion in alopecia areata in both the C3H/HeJ mouse model and human patients. On the human side, TCRbeta sequencing was run on scalp tissue and on sorted CD4+ and CD8+ peripheral blood T cells from healthy controls and from alopecia areata patients with either patchy or totalis/universalis disease. Tofacitinib-treated patients had biopsies at baseline and at 4 and 24 weeks of treatment, with a later scalp biopsy in several patients. Scalp clonality was compared among normal scalp (n=4), patchy alopecia areata scalp (n=8), and alopecia totalis/universalis scalp (n=8). The RNA source kit depended on sample type: the PAXgene miRNA kit for fixed scalp, the miRNeasy kit for PBMCs, and the RNeasy kit for mouse skin. TCRbeta CDR3 regions were amplified by immunoSEQ multiplex PCR using 35 Vbeta forward and 13 Jbeta reverse primers. Findings and caveats that apply to the study as a whole: TCR sequences shared between patients were less clear than in mice, possibly partly because of HLA diversity in the patient population. Scalp TCR repertoire analysis is complicated because resident alphabeta T cells in normal human skin are also sequenced, whereas mouse skin is dominated by gammadelta T cells. Higher clonality and more expanded CD8+ clones were observed in lesional scalp than in normal scalp, particularly in alopecia totalis/universalis, a finding suggestive of antigenic drive.

Taken from cysteine to phenylalanine, the CDR3 has 15 residues. Solely the CDR3 DNA is kept, with 45 bases framed from the first base. CDR1 and CDR2, per the germline V gene, are SGDLS and YYNGEE. V and J lose 5 bases and 0 bases, and a span of 9 bases separates them. Libraries came from the immunoSEQ multiplex PCR assay. RNA was extracted from all samples and reverse transcribed into cDNA as template for TCR sequencing. First-strand cDNA was synthesized with SuperScript III using a 2:1 mix of oligo-dT and random hexamers. A synthetic immune receptor repertoire was used to gauge amplification bias, and whatever bias remained was removed computationally. As for how the authors treated the data: After raw reads were preprocessed to remove errors, the CDR3 was defined following IMGT conventions as running from the conserved cysteine to phenylalanine. To get clonality, Shannon entropy was normalized by log2 of the number of productive unique TCRs and the result was subtracted from 1. Scalp TCRbeta sequences were cross-referenced with sorted blood CD4 and CD8 repertoires so that the CD4 or CD8 identity of scalp clones could be inferred. Held by TCRdb, this immuneACCESS table contains in-frame sequences only and omits some clones. Under half of the omission traces to an unresolved V gene where checked; the cause of the rest is unknown. That table gives V, J and clone size, and the DNA gave D and trimming. The table for this sample lists 150,000 to 200,000 clones; about 72% of them were counted only once. The top ten clones comprise about an eighth of the sample.

In light of the paper, this sample's time point label describes: baseline before oral tofacitinib. From alopecia areata patients, peripheral blood was collected along with lesional scalp punch biopsies. PBMCs were separated by density centrifugation and stained for CD3, CD4 and CD8, after which CD4+ and CD8+ T cells were sorted on a FACSAria. Concerning this clone: Its binding antigen is unknown. Base qualities are missing; no much larger clone stands one base away.

The rearrangement joined TRBV9 to TRBJ2-6, and the D gene may be TRBD2, 6 bases matching. The input for sequencing was CD8+ T cells sorted from blood, taken at week 0. This receptor was taken from a human donor with alopecia areata. The DNA sequence is as follows: TGTGCCAGCAGGGCGGGAATCTCTGGGGCCAACGTCCTGACTTTC. The translation is CASRAGISGANVLTF.